Detailed here is one T cell receptor (beta chain). This clone turned up a few times. Its target antigen remains unknown. No clone much larger than this one lies a single base away; base qualities are absent. V is cut by 3 bases and J by 0 bases, and the space between the germline ends is 6 bases. The CDR3 has 13 amino acids, counting the end cysteine and phenylalanine. The kept DNA is CDR3 alone, 39 bases in frame from the first base. CDR1 and CDR2 are drawn from the germline V gene (reference sequence): GTSNPN, SVGIG. From each donor, a single peripheral blood sample of approximately 110 mL on average was drawn into heparinised tubes. A BD FACSAria II was used to sort naive, central memory, regulatory and stem cell-like memory CD4+ T cells with a panel that included CD45RO, CCR7, CD25, CD127, CD95 and CD27. Purity was above 95% for every sorted population. PBMCs were isolated right away by Lymphoprep density gradient centrifugation and were stained directly, without culture. To minimize batch effects, samples were stained and sorted in pairs, one healthy donor with one patient per experiment.

The entire amount of isolated RNA was reverse transcribed using the High Capacity cDNA Reverse Transcription Kit, so the sequenced TCRB transcripts were expressed ones. Deep immunoSEQ sequencing was performed on naive, central memory and regulatory T cell samples, with an average of approximately 3.9 million total reads per sample. Sorted cells were lysed in RLT buffer, and RNA was extracted using DNase-treated RNeasy Micro or Mini kits according to cell number. To prevent cross-contamination, every cell subset was processed on its own, while patient and healthy donor samples were processed together. TCRB sequences were amplified from cDNA with the immunoSEQ multiplex PCR, producing 87-bp fragments spanning the CDR3 region. Amplicons were sequenced on the Illumina HiSeq platform. Per the source publication's procedure: PCR bias was corrected computationally using synthetic template baselines, and reads within Hamming distance 2 were collapsed, with unmergeable singletons discarded. By aligning reads against IMGT, V, D and J genes, CDR3 length, and insertions or deletions at six rearrangement sites were assigned. Within each subset, clonotype counts were normalized to sorted cell number, and only after that were true diversity and Gini coefficients computed with the tcR R package. The overlap coefficient, calculated on TCRB nucleotide sequences, was used to quantify repertoire sharing. This is the immuneACCESS table as TCRdb keeps it, with only in-frame sequences that have V and J called. A part of the clones is gone; compared with another copy, unresolved V genes explain less than half, and the rest is unexplained. The DNA was the basis for D and trimming; V, J and clone size are from that table. Counted in this sample were 200,000 to 250,000 clones; around 9.9% of them appeared once. The top ten clonotypes cover approximately 1.3% of the sample.

The entry originates in a study of beta chain features in type 1 diabetes (dated by TCRdb to the late 2010s). For context, the study as a whole: No differences in mean age, gender distribution, total cell number or subset yield were found between patients and healthy donors. Across all samples, approximately 100 million sorted cells were examined, and cell number per subset correlated strongly with RNA yield. In the study, recently diagnosed type 1 diabetes patients and matched healthy donors were compared on the TCRB repertoires of their sorted circulating CD4+ T cell subsets. Naive and central memory subsets were obtained from all 28 donors, but regulatory and stem cell-like memory subsets were isolated from only 8 patients and 8 healthy donors. General conclusions and limits of the study: Naive, central memory and regulatory TCRB repertoires appeared to be more similar among patients than among healthy donors. Type 1 diabetes patients showed a moderate but significant shortening of TCRB CDR3 length in all four CD4+ subsets. At VDJ recombination sites, patients with type 1 diabetes made fewer insertions and deleted more nucleotides, a pattern implying thymic rearrangement abnormalities. HLA sub-analyses involved small numbers of individuals, so any influence of HLA type on TCRB rearrangement remained unresolved. Because cDNA was sequenced instead of genomic DNA, highly expressing activated cells could be over-represented, though the groups showed no difference in activation or CD3 levels. PCR may preferentially amplify shorter templates, but because patient and control samples were amplified and corrected together, any resulting skew would affect both groups equally.

Sequencing used central memory CD4+ T cells from blood. The clonotype was recovered from a man younger than 35 in good health. The V and J segments used are TRBV30 and TRBJ2-1, with the identity of the D gene unclear. The CDR3 loop reads CAWRASSYNEQFF. The sequence in DNA is TGTGCCTGGAGGGCGAGCTCCTACAATGAGCAGTTCTTC.